This T cell receptor (beta chain) appears in the sequencing data of a study of cytomegalovirus exposure and HLA in healthy donors. The CDR3 totals 13 residues. Germline V lookup: CDR1 SEHNR, CDR2 FQNEAQ (reference sequence). Between the trimmed V and J ends, which lost 5 bases and 5 bases, there was a span of 13 bases. Amplification used 60 Vbeta primers and 13 Jbeta primers. Original processing methods: Unique TCR beta chains numbered roughly 83 million in a later analysis, with approximately 10 million shared. Generated by immunoSEQ multiplex PCR, the TCRdb table keeps only in-frame clones and is missing some. The V and J calls and clone size were taken over from that table, and D and trimming were inferred from the DNA. Its listing shows 150,000 or so clones. Study findings and constraints: Listed as cytomegalovirus-associated were 150 or so TCR beta chains. TCR beta V- and J-gene trimming was later associated with a missense DCLRE1C variant.

A remark on this clone: Its antigen is unknown.

Sequenced input: PBMCs. This chain uses TRBV7-9 with TRBJ2-7, with D possibly matching TRBD2 (5 bases). The receptor comes from a young woman in good health and CMV-seronegative. CDR3 sequence reads: CASSLRTPDEQYF. The CDR3 DNA is TGTGCCAGCAGCCTGAGGACTCCAGACGAGCAGTACTTC.